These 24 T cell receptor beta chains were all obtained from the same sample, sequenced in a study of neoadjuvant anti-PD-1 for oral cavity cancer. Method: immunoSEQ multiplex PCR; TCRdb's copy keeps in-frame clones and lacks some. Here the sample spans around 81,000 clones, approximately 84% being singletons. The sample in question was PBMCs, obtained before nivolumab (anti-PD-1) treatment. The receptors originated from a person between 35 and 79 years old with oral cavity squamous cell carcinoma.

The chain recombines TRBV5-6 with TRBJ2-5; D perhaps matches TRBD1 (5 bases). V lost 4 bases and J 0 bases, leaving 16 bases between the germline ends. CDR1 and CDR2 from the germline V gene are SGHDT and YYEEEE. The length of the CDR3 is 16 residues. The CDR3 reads CASSHRSNYDQETQYF. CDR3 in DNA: TGTGCCAGCAGCCACAGGTCAAACTACGACCAAGAGACCCAGTACTTC.

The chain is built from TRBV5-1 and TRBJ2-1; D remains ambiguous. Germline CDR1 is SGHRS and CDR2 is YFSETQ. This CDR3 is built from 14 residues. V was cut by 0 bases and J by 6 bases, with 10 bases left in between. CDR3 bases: TGCGCCAGCAGCTTGGGAGTTGATGGCAATGAGCAGTTCTTC. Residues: CASSLGVDGNEQFF.

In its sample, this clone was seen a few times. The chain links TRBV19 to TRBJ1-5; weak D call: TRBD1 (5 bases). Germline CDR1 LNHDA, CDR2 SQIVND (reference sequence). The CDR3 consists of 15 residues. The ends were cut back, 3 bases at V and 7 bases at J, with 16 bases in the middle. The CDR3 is CASSIGTRGDQPQHF. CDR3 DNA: TGTGCCAGTAGTATTGGGACGAGGGGAGACCAGCCCCAGCATTTT.

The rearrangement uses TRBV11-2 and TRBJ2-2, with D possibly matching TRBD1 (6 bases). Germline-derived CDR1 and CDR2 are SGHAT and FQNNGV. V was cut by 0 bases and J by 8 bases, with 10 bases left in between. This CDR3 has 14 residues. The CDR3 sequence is CASSLDRGVGELFF. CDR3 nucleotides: TGTGCCAGCAGCTTAGACAGGGGAGTTGGGGAGCTGTTTTTT.

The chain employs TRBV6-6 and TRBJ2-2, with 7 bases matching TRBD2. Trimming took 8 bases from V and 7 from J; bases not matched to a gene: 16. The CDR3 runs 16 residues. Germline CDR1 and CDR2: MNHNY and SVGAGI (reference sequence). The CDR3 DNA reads TGTGCCAGCTTCTCCCGGGGGGTTATGGGAGGCGGGGAGCTGTTTTTT. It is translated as CASFSRGVMGGGELFF.

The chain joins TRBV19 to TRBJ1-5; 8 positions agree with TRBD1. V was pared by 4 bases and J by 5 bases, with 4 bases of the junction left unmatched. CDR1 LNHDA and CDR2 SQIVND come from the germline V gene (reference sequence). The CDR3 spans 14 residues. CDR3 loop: CASSTGTGYQPQHF. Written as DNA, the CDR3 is TGTGCCAGTAGTACCGGGACAGGCTATCAGCCCCAGCATTTT.

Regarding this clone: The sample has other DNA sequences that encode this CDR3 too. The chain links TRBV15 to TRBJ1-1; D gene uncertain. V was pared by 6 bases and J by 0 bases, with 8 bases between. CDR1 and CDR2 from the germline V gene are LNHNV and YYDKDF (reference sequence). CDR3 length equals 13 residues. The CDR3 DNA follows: TGTGCCACCAGTCGGACGGTGAACACTGAAGCTTTCTTT. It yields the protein CATSRTVNTEAFF.

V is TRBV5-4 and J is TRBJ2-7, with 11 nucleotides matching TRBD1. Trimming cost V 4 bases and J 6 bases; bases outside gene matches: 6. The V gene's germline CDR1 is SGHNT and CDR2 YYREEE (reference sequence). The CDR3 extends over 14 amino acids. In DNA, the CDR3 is TGTGCCAGCAGCACCTGGACAGGGGGCGCCGAGCAGTACTTC. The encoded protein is CASSTWTGGAEQYF.

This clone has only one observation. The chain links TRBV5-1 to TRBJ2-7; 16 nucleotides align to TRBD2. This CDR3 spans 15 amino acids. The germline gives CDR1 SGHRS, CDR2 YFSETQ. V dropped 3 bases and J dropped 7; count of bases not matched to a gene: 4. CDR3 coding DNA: TGCGCCAGCAGCTGGGGACTAGCGGGAGGGTGGGAGCAGTACTTC. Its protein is CASSWGLAGGWEQYF.

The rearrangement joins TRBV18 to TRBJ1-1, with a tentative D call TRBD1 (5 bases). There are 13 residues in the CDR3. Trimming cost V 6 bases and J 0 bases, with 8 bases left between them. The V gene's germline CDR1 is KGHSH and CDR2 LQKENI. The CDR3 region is CASSSTVNTEAFF. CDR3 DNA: TGTGCCAGCTCCTCGACAGTGAACACTGAAGCTTTCTTT.

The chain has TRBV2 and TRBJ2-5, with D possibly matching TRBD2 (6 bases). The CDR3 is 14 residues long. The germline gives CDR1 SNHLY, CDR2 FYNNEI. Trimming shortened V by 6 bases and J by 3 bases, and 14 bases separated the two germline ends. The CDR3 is CASRSGTPKETQYF. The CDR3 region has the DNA TGTGCCAGCAGGTCCGGGACTCCGAAAGAGACCCAGTACTTC.

The CDR3 region has the DNA TGTGCCAGCAGTTACTCGTTTGGAAACGAGCAGTACTTC. Translation: CASSYSFGNEQYF. The chain has TRBV6-5 and TRBJ2-7; D not resolved. Germline lookup yields CDR1 MNHEY and CDR2 SVGAGI. V was trimmed by 0 bases and J by 5 bases, leaving 8 bases between them. The CDR3 has 13 residues.

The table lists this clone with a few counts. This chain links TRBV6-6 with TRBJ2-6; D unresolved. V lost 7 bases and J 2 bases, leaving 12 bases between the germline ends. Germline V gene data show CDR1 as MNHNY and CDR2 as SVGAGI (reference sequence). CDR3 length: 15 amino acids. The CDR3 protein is CASNQGSAGANVLTF. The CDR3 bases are TGTGCCAGCAACCAAGGGTCGGCTGGGGCCAACGTCCTGACTTTC.

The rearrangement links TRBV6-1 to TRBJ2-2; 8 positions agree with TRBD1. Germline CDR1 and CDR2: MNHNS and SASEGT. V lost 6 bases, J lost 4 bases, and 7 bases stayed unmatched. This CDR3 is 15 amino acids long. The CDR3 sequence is CASRDRDRLTGELFF. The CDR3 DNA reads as TGTGCCAGCAGAGACCGGGACAGGCTCACCGGGGAGCTGTTTTTT.

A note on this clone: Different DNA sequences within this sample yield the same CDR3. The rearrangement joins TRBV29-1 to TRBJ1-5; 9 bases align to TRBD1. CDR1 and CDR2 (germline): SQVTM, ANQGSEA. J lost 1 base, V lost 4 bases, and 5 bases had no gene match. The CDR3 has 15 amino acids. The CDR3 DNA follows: TGCAGCGTTGGCCAGGGGACAGGGAGCAATCAGCCCCAGCATTTT. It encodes CSVGQGTGSNQPQHF.

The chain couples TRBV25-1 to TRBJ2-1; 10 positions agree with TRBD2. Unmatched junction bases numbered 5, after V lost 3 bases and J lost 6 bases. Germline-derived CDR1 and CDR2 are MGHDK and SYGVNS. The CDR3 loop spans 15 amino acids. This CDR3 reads CASSEATSGPNEQFF. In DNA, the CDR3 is TGTGCCAGCAGTGAGGCGACTAGCGGGCCCAATGAGCAGTTCTTC.

The CDR3 DNA sequence: TGTGCCAGCAGAAATCCGGGACTTAACAATGAGCAGTTCTTC. This encodes CASRNPGLNNEQFF. J is TRBJ2-1 and V is TRBV6-5; weak D call: TRBD2 (6 bases). The V gene lost 6 bases and the J gene lost 5 bases, with 14 bases spanning the gap. Germline V gene sequence: CDR1 MNHEY, CDR2 SVGAGI. This CDR3 is 14 amino acids long.

The CDR3 sequence is CASGQQGPNYGYTF. CDR3 nucleotide sequence: TGCGCCAGCGGGCAACAGGGCCCTAACTATGGCTACACCTTC. V is TRBV5-1 and J is TRBJ1-2, with a tentative D call TRBD1 (6 bases). From germline, CDR1 is SGHRS and CDR2 YFSETQ. The CDR3 has 14 amino acids. The ends were cut back, 7 bases at V and 0 bases at J, with 13 bases in the middle. Complete variable domain (other parts from reference TRBV5-1 and TRBJ1-2): KAGVTQTPRYLIKTRGQQVTLSCSPISGHRSVSWYQQTPGQGLQFLFEYFSETQRNKGNFPGRFSGRQFSNSRSEMNVSTLELGDSALYLCASGQQGPNYGYTFGSGTRLTVV.

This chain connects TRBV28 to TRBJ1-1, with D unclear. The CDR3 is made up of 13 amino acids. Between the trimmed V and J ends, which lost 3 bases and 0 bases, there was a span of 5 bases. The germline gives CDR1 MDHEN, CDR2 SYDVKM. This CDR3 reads CASSLPMNTEAFF. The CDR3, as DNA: TGTGCCAGCAGTTTGCCGATGAACACTGAAGCTTTCTTT.

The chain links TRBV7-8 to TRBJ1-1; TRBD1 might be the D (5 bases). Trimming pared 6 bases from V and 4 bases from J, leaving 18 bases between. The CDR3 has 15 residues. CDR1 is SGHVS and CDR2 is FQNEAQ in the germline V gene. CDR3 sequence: CASSSTMGGVTEAFF. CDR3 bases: TGTGCCAGCAGTTCCACTATGGGGGGGGTCACTGAAGCTTTCTTT.

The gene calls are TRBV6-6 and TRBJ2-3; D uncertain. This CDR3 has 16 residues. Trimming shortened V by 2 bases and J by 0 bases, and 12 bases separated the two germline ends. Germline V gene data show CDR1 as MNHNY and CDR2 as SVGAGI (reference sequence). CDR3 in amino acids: CASSYPRATSTDTQYF. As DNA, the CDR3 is TGTGCCAGCAGTTACCCTAGAGCTACTAGCACAGATACGCAGTATTTT.

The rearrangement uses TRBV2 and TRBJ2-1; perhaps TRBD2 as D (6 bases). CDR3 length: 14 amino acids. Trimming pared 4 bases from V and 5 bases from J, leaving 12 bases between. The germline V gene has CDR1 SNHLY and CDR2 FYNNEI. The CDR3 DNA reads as TGTGCCAGCAGTGCTAGTAGCGGTAACAATGAGCAGTTCTTC. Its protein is CASSASSGNNEQFF.

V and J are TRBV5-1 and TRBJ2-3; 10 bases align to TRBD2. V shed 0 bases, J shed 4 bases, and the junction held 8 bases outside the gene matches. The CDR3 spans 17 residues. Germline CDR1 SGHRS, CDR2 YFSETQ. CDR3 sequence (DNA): TGCGCCAGCAGCTTGGCCGGAGCGGGAGGGCCCTCAGATACGCAGTATTTT. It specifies CASSLAGAGGPSDTQYF.

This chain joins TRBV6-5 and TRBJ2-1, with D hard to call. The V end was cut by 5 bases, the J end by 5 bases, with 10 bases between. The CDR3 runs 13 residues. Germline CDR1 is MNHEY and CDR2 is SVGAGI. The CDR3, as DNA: TGTGCCAGCAGTACGGTAGGCGACAATGAGCAGTTCTTC. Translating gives CASSTVGDNEQFF.